Shown below are 6 T cell receptor beta chains from a single sample sequenced in a study of blood T cell repertoires in COVID-19. This table comes from immunoSEQ multiplex PCR, and its TCRdb copy is limited to in-frame clones, with some not included. Altogether approximately 360,000 clones are present, over 75% being singletons, with the ten largest covering roughly 0.97%. Specimen: PBMCs or T cells enriched from blood (not recorded which). The receptors were sampled from a woman aged 25-40 years with acute COVID-19.

This chain connects TRBV5-5 to TRBJ1-2, with D uncertain. V lost 1 base to trimming and J lost 2 bases, with 6 bases between them. Per germline, CDR1 SGHKS and CDR2 YYEKEE (reference sequence). The length of the CDR3 is 13 residues. The CDR3 region has the DNA TGTGCCAGCAGCTTGACAGTGAACTATGGCTACACCTTC. Translation: CASSLTVNYGYTF. Filled out from reference TRBV5-5 and TRBJ1-2, the complete variable domain reads DAGVTQSPTHLIKTRGQQVTLRCSPISGHKSVSWYQQVLGQGPQFIFQYYEKEERGRGNFPDRFSARQFPNYSSELNVNALLLGDSALYLCASSLTVNYGYTFGSGTRLTVV.

CDR3 protein: CSVEGGGEQYF. The CDR3 DNA is TGCAGCGTTGAGGGAGGAGGCGAGCAGTACTTC. The chain links TRBV29-1 to TRBJ2-7; a possible D gene is TRBD2 (6 bases). The CDR3 runs to 11 residues. Germline CDR1 SQVTM, CDR2 ANQGSEA. Trimming took off 3 bases at V and 6 bases at J, with 9 bases between the two ends.

This clone occurred once. This chain joins TRBV19 and TRBJ1-2, with D perhaps matching TRBD1 (5 bases). V gave up 5 bases and J gave up 4 bases, with 11 bases separating them. The CDR3 runs 13 residues. Germline V gives CDR1 LNHDA, CDR2 SQIVND (reference sequence). CDR3 region: CASSWGSSYGYTF. The CDR3 DNA follows: TGTGCCAGTAGTTGGGGCTCGAGCTATGGCTACACCTTC. The full variable domain, completed using reference TRBV19 and TRBJ1-2, is DGGITQSPKYLFRKEGQNVTLSCEQNLNHDAMYWYRQDPGQGLRLIYYSQIVNDFQKGDIAEGYSVSREKKESFPLTVTSAQKNPTAFYLCASSWGSSYGYTFGSGTRLTVV.

In this sample, this clone turned up once. This chain uses TRBV3-1 (or the pseudogene TRBV3-2) with TRBJ1-2; unclear D gene. CDR1 is LGHDT, CDR2 YNNKEL, per germline (reference sequence). Trimming took off 4 bases at V and 4 bases at J, with 10 bases between the two ends. The CDR3 is 13 amino acids. In DNA, the CDR3 is TGTGCCAGCAGCCGAGGTATACCCTATGGCTACACCTTC. It translates to CASSRGIPYGYTF.

The chain couples TRBV19 to TRBJ2-3, with 8 bases fitting TRBD2. The CDR3 runs to 14 residues. The J segment lost 7 bases and the V segment lost 7 bases, leaving 10 bases of the junction unmatched. Germline V gene sequence: CDR1 LNHDA, CDR2 SQIVND (reference sequence). The CDR3 reads CASTRGGEAYTQYF. CDR3 sequence (DNA): TGTGCCAGTACCCGGGGGGGGGAGGCCTATACGCAGTATTTT. The whole variable domain, filled in from reference TRBV19 and TRBJ2-3, reads DGGITQSPKYLFRKEGQNVTLSCEQNLNHDAMYWYRQDPGQGLRLIYYSQIVNDFQKGDIAEGYSVSREKKESFPLTVTSAQKNPTAFYLCASTRGGEAYTQYFGPGTRLTVL.

The chain recombines TRBV5-1 with TRBJ2-1, with D possibly matching TRBD1 (6 bases). Germline assignment: CDR1 SGHRS and CDR2 YFSETQ. This CDR3 comprises 14 residues. V shed 4 bases and J shed 5 bases, with 13 bases lying between them. Here the CDR3 DNA reads TGCGCCAGCAGCCATCAGGGGCTAAACAATGAGCAGTTCTTC. Protein: CASSHQGLNNEQFF.